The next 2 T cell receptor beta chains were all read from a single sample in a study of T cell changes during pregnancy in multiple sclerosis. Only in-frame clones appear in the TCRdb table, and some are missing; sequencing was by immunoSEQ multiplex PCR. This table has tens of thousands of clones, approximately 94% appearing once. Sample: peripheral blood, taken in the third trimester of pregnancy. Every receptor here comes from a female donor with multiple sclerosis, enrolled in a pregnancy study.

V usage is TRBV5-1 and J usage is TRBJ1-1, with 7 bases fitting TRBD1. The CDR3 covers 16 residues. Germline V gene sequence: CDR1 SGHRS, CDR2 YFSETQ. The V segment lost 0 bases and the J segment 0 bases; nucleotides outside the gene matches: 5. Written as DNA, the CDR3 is TGCGCCAGCAGCTTGGCCGCAGGGGGGATGAACACTGAAGCTTTCTTT. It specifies CASSLAAGGMNTEAFF.

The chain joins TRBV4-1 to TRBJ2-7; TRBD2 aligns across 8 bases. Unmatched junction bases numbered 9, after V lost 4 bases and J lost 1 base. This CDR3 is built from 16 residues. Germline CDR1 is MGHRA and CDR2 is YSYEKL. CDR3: CASSRTSGGPSYEQYF. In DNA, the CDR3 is TGCGCCAGCAGCCGTACTAGCGGAGGCCCTTCCTACGAGCAGTACTTC.